A single sample gave rise to the 26 T cell receptor beta chains below, sequenced in a study of T cells after yellow fever vaccination. One entry per CDR3 protein results from TCRdb running MiXCR on the 5' RACE reads. The data hold roughly 300,000 distinct CDR3 sequences, with 6.8% observed a single time. The specimen comprised PBMCs, sampled about 41 days after the first yellow fever vaccination. The source is a man between 18 and 29 years old who received the YFV17D yellow fever vaccine.

This clonotype has at least ten counts. The CDR3, as DNA: TGCAGTTATCGCAGGGTAAATACGCAGTATTTT. Its protein is CSYRRVNTQYF. The chain recombines TRBV29-1 with TRBJ2-3; D perhaps matches TRBD1 (5 bases). CDR3 length: 11 residues. Looked up from germline, CDR1 is SQVTM and CDR2 is ANQGSEA.

The chain has TRBV7-2 and TRBJ2-7, with 8 bases fitting TRBD2. V dropped 0 bases and J dropped 0; count of bases not matched to a gene: 7. Germline V gene sequence: CDR1 SGHTA, CDR2 FQGNSA. CDR3 size: 17 residues. The CDR3 nucleotides are TGTGCCAGCAGCTTAGCGCTGACAGCGGGGGACTCCTACGAGCAGTACTTC. It codes for CASSLALTAGDSYEQYF. Using reference TRBV7-2 and TRBJ2-7 for the parts outside the CDR3, the full variable domain is GAGVSQSPSNKVTEKGKDVELRCDPISGHTALYWYRQSLGQGLEFLIYFQGNSAPDKSGLPSDRFSAERTGGSVSTLTIQRTQQEDSAVYLCASSLALTAGDSYEQYFGPGTRLTVT.

The rearrangement links TRBV7-2 to TRBJ1-1, with 8 bases aligning to TRBD1. Germline V gene sequence: CDR1 SGHTA, CDR2 FQGNSA. This CDR3 has 17 residues. The V and J ends lost 5 bases and 4 bases, in that order; junction bases with no gene match: 15. The CDR3 is CASSPRPDRVFVTEAFF. The CDR3 DNA sequence: TGTGCCAGCAGCCCCCGGCCGGACAGGGTTTTTGTCACTGAAGCTTTCTTT. Full variable domain (missing parts from reference TRBV7-2 and TRBJ1-1): GAGVSQSPSNKVTEKGKDVELRCDPISGHTALYWYRQSLGQGLEFLIYFQGNSAPDKSGLPSDRFSAERTGGSVSTLTIQRTQQEDSAVYLCASSPRPDRVFVTEAFFGQGTRLTVV.

J is TRBJ2-1 and V is TRBV4-1; 10 bases line up with TRBD1. The germline V gene encodes CDR1 MGHRA and CDR2 YSYEKL. J gave up 1 base and V 2 bases, and 8 bases lay outside the gene matches. The CDR3 totals 18 residues. CDR3 amino acids: CASSQYQRGQGSYNEQFF. Written as DNA, the CDR3 is TGCGCCAGCAGCCAATACCAGAGGGGACAGGGGTCCTACAATGAGCAGTTCTTC.

This clonotype was seen repeatedly, ten times or more. V and J are TRBV6-2 or TRBV6-3 and TRBJ2-1; maybe TRBD1 (5 bases). Trimming pared 0 bases from V and 2 bases from J, leaving 20 bases between. CDR1 is MNHEY and CDR2 is SVGEGT in the germline V gene. The CDR3 totals 19 residues. CDR3 residues: CASSYSAQGAARAYNEQFF. The CDR3 region has the DNA TGTGCCAGCAGTTACTCTGCTCAAGGGGCCGCTAGGGCCTACAATGAGCAGTTCTTC.

V and J are TRBV29-1 and TRBJ1-1; TRBD1 agrees at 8 bases. The V gene's germline CDR1 is SQVTM and CDR2 ANQGSEA. Trimming took 1 base from V and 6 from J; bases not matched to a gene: 1. The CDR3 is 12 residues long. This CDR3 reads CSVEGTGPEAFF. In nucleotides, the CDR3 is TGCAGCGTTGAAGGGACAGGGCCTGAAGCTTTCTTT.

This clonotype was picked up a small number of times. V is TRBV10-3 and J is TRBJ1-6; weak D call: TRBD1 (5 bases). V was pared by 10 bases and J by 0 bases, with 19 bases between. The CDR3 is 17 residues long. Germline CDR1 and CDR2: ENHRY and SYGVKD. The CDR3 region is CATRGTQESSYNSPLHF. The CDR3 nucleotides are TGTGCCACCCGCGGGACGCAGGAGAGCTCCTATAATTCACCCCTCCACTTT.

This clonotype was seen a handful of times. The chain carries TRBV5-4 and TRBJ2-1; 8 bases map to TRBD2. With V trimmed by 4 bases and J by 6 bases, 3 bases remained unmatched. Germline V lookup: CDR1 SGHNT, CDR2 YYREEE (reference sequence). The CDR3 sequence is 13 residues long. CDR3 bases: TGTGCCAGCAGCACACTAGCGGTCAATGAGCAGTTCTTC. This sequence encodes CASSTLAVNEQFF.

Many counts were recorded for this clonotype. The CDR3 loop is CSATGTSGGDEQFF. The CDR3 region has the DNA TGCAGTGCCACCGGGACTAGCGGGGGGGATGAGCAGTTCTTC. This chain links TRBV20-1 with TRBJ2-1; TRBD2 agrees at 16 bases. V trimming: 6 bases; J trimming: 8 bases; junction bases outside the gene matches: 4. The CDR3 extends over 14 amino acids. CDR1 and CDR2 from the germline V gene are DFQATT and SNEGSKA (reference sequence).

This clonotype occurred a few times. The gene calls are TRBV20-1 and TRBJ2-3; TRBD2 matches 7 bases. This CDR3 has 13 amino acids. CDR1 and CDR2 (germline): DFQATT, SNEGSKA (reference sequence). The CDR3 protein is CSQTSIGTDTQYF. The CDR3 DNA is TGCAGCCAGACTAGCATTGGGACAGATACGCAGTATTTT.

The gene calls are TRBV7-2 and TRBJ1-5, with D tentatively TRBD1 (6 bases). The CDR3 consists of 15 residues. The germline V and J ends were trimmed by 2 bases and 6 bases, with 14 bases remaining between them. Germline V lookup: CDR1 SGHTA, CDR2 FQGNSA. The CDR3 here is CASSLWGAQGQPQHF. The DNA of the CDR3 is TGTGCCAGCAGCTTATGGGGGGCGCAGGGTCAGCCCCAGCATTTT.

This clonotype was picked up many times. This chain joins TRBV5-1 and TRBJ2-7, with no clear D. V was shortened by 0 bases and J by 3 bases, with 7 bases between the two germline ends. CDR1 is SGHRS, CDR2 YFSETQ, per germline. The CDR3 is made up of 13 amino acids. The CDR3 coding sequence is TGCGCCAGCAGCTTGGAGGGAAGCTACGAGCAGTACGTC. Protein: CASSLEGSYEQYV.

This clonotype was observed a few times. The chain joins TRBV5-4 to TRBJ2-3; 7 bases are shared with TRBD1. Germline V lookup: CDR1 SGHNT, CDR2 YYREEE (reference sequence). The CDR3 runs to 16 residues. With V trimmed by 4 bases and J by 0 bases, 8 bases remained unmatched. The DNA of the CDR3 is TGTGCCAGCAGCACGTCCCGGGACAGAAGCACAGATACGCAGTATTTT. It specifies CASSTSRDRSTDTQYF.

This clonotype was observed a handful of times. The V and J genes are TRBV20-1 and TRBJ2-3; 10 positions match TRBD1. The V and J ends lost 1 base and 5 bases, in that order; junction bases with no gene match: 12. The CDR3 covers 17 residues. The germline V gene encodes CDR1 DFQATT and CDR2 SNEGSKA (reference sequence). The CDR3 sequence: CSARAELGQGKEDTQYF. In DNA form, the CDR3 reads TGCAGTGCTAGAGCTGAACTGGGACAGGGGAAGGAAGATACGCAGTATTTT.

CDR3 DNA: TGCGCCAGCAGGCAGACAGGACAGCGAGAGACCCAGTACTTC. Translated: CASRQTGQRETQYF. The chain links TRBV5-1 to TRBJ2-5, with D perhaps TRBD1 (6 bases). V was trimmed by 5 bases and J by 4 bases, leaving 15 bases between them. From germline, CDR1 is SGHRS and CDR2 YFSETQ. The CDR3 loop spans 14 amino acids.

The CDR3 loop is CASTKYGGSYNEQFF. The CDR3 nucleotides are TGTGCCAGTACAAAATACGGGGGCTCCTACAATGAGCAGTTCTTC. J is TRBJ2-1 and V is TRBV19, with a possible D match to TRBD2 (6 bases). Germline V gene data show CDR1 as LNHDA and CDR2 as SQIVND (reference sequence). The CDR3 has 15 residues. Between the trimmed V and J ends, which lost 7 bases and 0 bases, there was a span of 13 bases.

V and J are TRBV12-3 or TRBV12-4 and TRBJ2-7; no reliable D call. This CDR3 comprises 10 residues. Trimming took off 4 bases at V and 7 bases at J, with 5 bases between the two ends. CDR3 residues: CASSYQEQYF. CDR3 DNA: TGTGCCAGCAGTTATCAGGAGCAGTACTTC.

The rearrangement uses TRBV5-1 and TRBJ2-5; 13 bases fit TRBD2. V was clipped by 4 bases and J by 3 bases; unmatched bases: 3. The CDR3 sequence is 15 residues long. The germline gives CDR1 SGHRS, CDR2 YFSETQ. The CDR3 coding sequence is TGCGCCAGCAGCCCGGGGACTAGCGGGGAAGAGACCCAGTACTTC. This translates into CASSPGTSGEETQYF. Full variable domain (outside the CDR3, taken from reference TRBV5-1 and TRBJ2-5): KAGVTQTPRYLIKTRGQQVTLSCSPISGHRSVSWYQQTPGQGLQFLFEYFSETQRNKGNFPGRFSGRQFSNSRSEMNVSTLELGDSALYLCASSPGTSGEETQYFGPGTRLLVL.

This clonotype was counted only a few times. V gene TRBV5-6 combines with J gene TRBJ2-7; TRBD1 might be the D (5 bases). Per germline, CDR1 SGHDT and CDR2 YYEEEE. V was pared by 4 bases and J by 6 bases, with 17 bases between. This CDR3 is built from 14 residues. The CDR3 DNA follows: TGTGCCAGCAGCCCACTGCTGGACACCGGCGAGCAGTACGTC. Its translation is CASSPLLDTGEQYV.

This clonotype appeared a few times. V gene TRBV7-7 combines with J gene TRBJ2-3; 8 nucleotides match TRBD2. From germline, CDR1 is SSHAT and CDR2 FNYEAQ (reference sequence). With 1 base clipped from V and 2 bases from J, the junction kept 8 bases outside the gene matches. The CDR3 sequence is 17 residues long. The CDR3 region is CASSLEGSGANTDTQYF. In DNA, the CDR3 is TGTGCCAGCAGCTTAGAGGGTAGCGGGGCGAACACAGATACGCAGTATTTT.

This clonotype was seen more than once but under ten times. The chain is built from TRBV5-1 and TRBJ1-2, with 7 bases lining up with TRBD1. Trimming cost V 0 bases and J 8 bases; bases outside gene matches: 22. This CDR3 is built from 19 residues. Germline V gives CDR1 SGHRS, CDR2 YFSETQ. DNA for the CDR3: TGCGCCAGCAGCTTGGAGGTTCCTGGACAGGTCAAACCCCGGAGGGGCTACACCTTC. It translates to CASSLEVPGQVKPRRGYTF. Drawing the rest from reference TRBV5-1 and TRBJ1-2, the complete variable domain is KAGVTQTPRYLIKTRGQQVTLSCSPISGHRSVSWYQQTPGQGLQFLFEYFSETQRNKGNFPGRFSGRQFSNSRSEMNVSTLELGDSALYLCASSLEVPGQVKPRRGYTFGSGTRLTVV.

The chain carries TRBV19 and TRBJ2-3; TRBD2 might be the D (7 bases). The V end was cut by 7 bases, the J end by 4 bases, with 18 bases between. Germline V gives CDR1 LNHDA, CDR2 SQIVND (reference sequence). CDR3 size: 15 residues. CDR3 loop: CASTRAGASADTQYF. CDR3 nucleotide sequence: TGTGCCAGTACCCGCGCGGGGGCGAGCGCAGATACGCAGTATTTT.

This chain uses TRBV5-4 with TRBJ2-7, with 8 bases that match TRBD2. This CDR3 region has 14 residues. V lost 2 bases to trimming and J lost 5 bases; unmatched junction nucleotides: 6. Germline lookup yields CDR1 SGHNT and CDR2 YYREEE (reference sequence). CDR3 nucleotides: TGTGCCAGCAGCTTAGGTTTAGCGGGGCACGAGCAGTACGTC. Residues: CASSLGLAGHEQYV.

V is TRBV20-1 and J is TRBJ1-1; D ambiguous. V gave up 5 bases and J gave up 11 bases, with 18 bases separating them. The CDR3 contains 12 residues. The V gene's germline CDR1 is DFQATT and CDR2 SNEGSKA (reference sequence). CDR3 protein: CSAGILSGAAFF. The CDR3 bases are TGCAGTGCTGGGATCCTCAGCGGTGCTGCTTTCTTT.

This clonotype was seen only a few times. The chain has TRBV13 and TRBJ1-1; D is unclear. The CDR3 is 15 residues long. CDR1 and CDR2 (germline): PRHDT, FYEKMQ (reference sequence). Deletions cut 2 bases from V and 3 bases from J, with 13 bases between. Here the CDR3 reads CASSLSGRAHTEAFF. The CDR3 nucleotides are TGTGCCAGCAGCTTAAGTGGGCGCGCGCACACTGAAGCTTTCTTT.

This clonotype was counted only a few times. The chain carries TRBV5-4 and TRBJ2-7, with D possibly TRBD1 on 6 matching bases. V lost 5 bases, J lost 2 bases, and 11 bases lay in between. CDR3 length equals 13 residues. CDR1 and CDR2 (germline): SGHNT, YYREEE (reference sequence). CDR3: CASSSGQTYEQYF. CDR3 nucleotide sequence: TGTGCCAGCAGTTCCGGACAGACCTACGAGCAGTACTTC.